This T cell receptor (beta chain) was recovered during a study of immune reconstitution after stem cell transplant in scleroderma. V was pared by 4 bases and J by 0 bases, with 14 bases between. Per germline, CDR1 SGHNT and CDR2 YYREEE (reference sequence). The CDR3 is 16 residues long. TCRdb itself ran the RT-PCR reads through MiXCR, one entry per CDR3 protein. The table includes around 4,000 distinct CDR3 sequences, roughly 5.8% detected once. The sequence came from a female donor with systemic sclerosis. This material was collected before or after autologous hematopoietic stem cell transplantation (not recorded which). This chain uses TRBV5-4 with TRBJ2-1, with TRBD1 as a possible D gene (6 bases). The CDR3 region is CASSPDRASSYNEQFF. For the CDR3, the DNA is TGTGCCAGCAGCCCGGACAGAGCTAGCTCCTACAATGAGCAGTTCTTC.